The 27 T cell receptor beta chains given below trace back to one sample, sequenced in a study of OX40 agonist ivuxolimab in advanced cancers. The protocol used for the library was the immunoSEQ multiplex PCR assay. TCRdb stores this immuneACCESS table with in-frame sequences only. Part of the clones is absent; in the studies checked, under half of the shortfall reflects unresolved V genes, and no reason is known for the rest. The sample table contains tens of thousands of clones; only one count was recorded for 80% to 95% of them. The top ten constitute 2% to 2.5% of the sample. The source material was CD4+ or CD8+ T cells sorted from blood, sampled in a trial of the OX40 agonist ivuxolimab. All receptors derive from an adult with an advanced solid tumor such as melanoma, head and neck, liver or kidney cancer.

The chain employs TRBV7-9 and TRBJ2-1; D gene uncertain. Germline CDR1 SEHNR, CDR2 FQNEAQ (reference sequence). V was cut by 4 bases and J by 0 bases, with 13 bases left in between. The CDR3 has 16 residues. The CDR3 loop reads CASSSTTVSSYNEQFF. The CDR3 DNA is TGTGCCAGCAGCTCGACGACTGTTAGCTCCTACAATGAGCAGTTCTTC. Combining the CDR3 with reference TRBV7-9 and TRBJ2-1 gives the whole variable domain DTGVSQNPRHKITKRGQNVTFRCDPISEHNRLYWYRQTLGQGPEFLTYFQNEAQLEKSRLLSDRFSAERPKGSFSTLEIQRTEQGDSAMYLCASSSTTVSSYNEQFFGPGTRLTVL.

This chain connects TRBV7-9 to TRBJ2-2; the D gene is possibly TRBD1 (6 bases). Germline V lookup: CDR1 SEHNR, CDR2 FQNEAQ (reference sequence). The CDR3 is 17 amino acids. Trimming shortened V by 5 bases and J by 3 bases, and 19 bases separated the two germline ends. CDR3 loop: CASSQPPGTSHTGELFF. CDR3 coding DNA: TGTGCCAGCAGCCAACCTCCCGGGACAAGCCACACCGGGGAGCTGTTTTTT.

This sequence joins TRBV7-9 and TRBJ1-2, with D uncertain. CDR1 and CDR2 (germline): SEHNR, FQNEAQ (reference sequence). The CDR3 covers 13 residues. With 3 bases removed from V and 8 bases from J, the gap between germline ends came to 13 bases. CDR3: CASSLPTGGGYTF. In DNA form, the CDR3 reads TGTGCCAGCAGCTTGCCGACTGGAGGGGGCTACACCTTC. Using reference TRBV7-9 and TRBJ1-2 for the parts outside the CDR3, the full variable domain is DTGVSQNPRHKITKRGQNVTFRCDPISEHNRLYWYRQTLGQGPEFLTYFQNEAQLEKSRLLSDRFSAERPKGSFSTLEIQRTEQGDSAMYLCASSLPTGGGYTFGSGTRLTVV.

The chain links TRBV4-2 to TRBJ2-7; perhaps TRBD2 as D (5 bases). The V end lost 0 bases, the J end lost 6 bases, and 9 bases lay between the germline ends. The V gene's germline CDR1 is LGHNA and CDR2 YNFKEQ. The CDR3 length is 13 residues. DNA of the CDR3: TGTGCCAGCAGCCAAGATAGAGGGAGCGAGCAGTACTTC. Its protein product is CASSQDRGSEQYF.

CDR3 in amino acids: CASSLGVQDQETQYF. The DNA of the CDR3 is TGTGCCAGCAGCTTAGGGGTGCAGGACCAAGAGACCCAGTACTTC. The chain couples TRBV11-3 to TRBJ2-5; the D is unclear. Germline CDR1 and CDR2: SGHNT and YENEEA. V shed 1 base and J shed 0 bases, with 9 bases lying between them. This CDR3 has 15 residues.

The chain couples TRBV19 to TRBJ1-4; D unclear. V lost 5 bases to trimming and J lost 8 bases, with 12 bases between them. CDR1 is LNHDA, CDR2 SQIVND, per germline (reference sequence). This CDR3 region has 13 residues. This CDR3 reads CASSPQMREKLFF. The CDR3 DNA reads as TGTGCCAGTAGTCCCCAGATGCGGGAAAAACTGTTTTTT.

The rearrangement uses TRBV4-1 and TRBJ2-7; 7 bases line up with TRBD2. CDR3 length: 18 amino acids. Germline V gene lookup returns CDR1 MGHRA and CDR2 YSYEKL. J lost 0 bases, V lost 0 bases, and 11 bases had no gene match. In DNA, the CDR3 is TGCGCCAGCAGCCAAGATCGGCCGAGCGGGGTGAGCTCCTACGAGCAGTACTTC. Its translation is CASSQDRPSGVSSYEQYF.

V and J are TRBV5-1 and TRBJ1-1; D is unclear. The CDR3 runs 14 residues. Looked up from germline, CDR1 is SGHRS and CDR2 is YFSETQ. V lost 4 bases to trimming and J lost 1 base, with 11 bases between them. The CDR3 region is CASSPGEGNTEAFF. CDR3 in DNA: TGCGCCAGCAGCCCCGGGGAGGGGAACACTGAAGCTTTCTTT. The complete variable domain, with remaining parts taken from reference TRBV5-1 and TRBJ1-1, reads KAGVTQTPRYLIKTRGQQVTLSCSPISGHRSVSWYQQTPGQGLQFLFEYFSETQRNKGNFPGRFSGRQFSNSRSEMNVSTLELGDSALYLCASSPGEGNTEAFFGQGTRLTVV.

The chain links TRBV11-2 to TRBJ2-3; D gene ambiguous. Trimming left V 0 bases short and J 2 bases short, with 6 bases between. CDR3 length equals 14 residues. Germline V lookup: CDR1 SGHAT, CDR2 FQNNGV. This CDR3 reads CASSLDTPTDTQYF. The CDR3 region has the DNA TGTGCCAGCAGCTTAGATACCCCCACAGATACGCAGTATTTT. Supplemented by reference TRBV11-2 and TRBJ2-3, the full variable domain reads EAGVAQSPRYKIIEKRQSVAFWCNPISGHATLYWYQQILGQGPKLLIQFQNNGVVDDSQLPKDRFSAERLKGVDSTLKIQPAKLEDSAVYLCASSLDTPTDTQYFGPGTRLTVL.

J is TRBJ2-1 and V is TRBV11-1; a possible D gene is TRBD1 (6 bases). Germline V gene lookup returns CDR1 SGHAT and CDR2 FQDESV (reference sequence). V lost 3 bases, J lost 4 bases, and 10 bases lay in between. This CDR3 is 14 amino acids long. CDR3 sequence (DNA): TGTGCCAGCAGCTTTGGGGGCCCTTACAATGAGCAGTTCTTC. Amino acid sequence: CASSFGGPYNEQFF.

The chain employs TRBV7-2 and TRBJ2-3; the D gene is possibly TRBD2 (5 bases). The germline V gene encodes CDR1 SGHTA and CDR2 FQGNSA. This CDR3 has 14 residues. V lost 5 bases and J lost 0, with 9 bases in between. Written as DNA, the CDR3 is TGTGCCAGCAGCCAACGGGATAGCACAGATACGCAGTATTTT. It yields the protein CASSQRDSTDTQYF.

This rearrangement joins TRBV7-2 to TRBJ1-4; TRBD1 agrees at 7 bases. From germline, CDR1 is SGHTA and CDR2 FQGNSA. Losses at the gene ends were 0 bases for V and 4 bases for J; bases not matched to a gene: 2. The CDR3 runs to 15 residues. Here the CDR3 DNA reads TGTGCCAGCAGCTTAGCGGGGACAGTTAATGAAAAACTGTTTTTT. Its protein is CASSLAGTVNEKLFF.

The J gene is TRBJ1-4, the V gene TRBV19; D gene uncertain. V was shortened by 7 bases and J by 8 bases, with 8 bases between the two germline ends. This CDR3 comprises 11 residues. Germline V gene lookup returns CDR1 LNHDA and CDR2 SQIVND (reference sequence). CDR3 DNA sequence: TGTGCCAGTACCGAGGAAGAAAAACTGTTTTTT. Protein sequence: CASTEEEKLFF.

This rearrangement joins TRBV6-5 to TRBJ2-3; the D gene is possibly TRBD1 (7 bases). The CDR3 consists of 14 residues. Germline-derived CDR1 and CDR2 are MNHEY and SVGAGI. Trimming removed 10 bases at V and 10 bases at J, with 24 bases between. This chain's CDR3 is CATLRRGLGSPQYF. The CDR3 nucleotides read TGTGCCACCTTAAGGAGGGGGCTCGGCTCGCCGCAGTATTTT.

The CDR3 nucleotides read TGTGCCAGCTCACCGGGGACATACTCCTACGAGCAGTACTTC. Amino acid sequence: CASSPGTYSYEQYF. The chain has TRBV18 and TRBJ2-5; weak D call: TRBD1 (6 bases). The DNA end is more similar to TRBJ2-7, so the J call may be wrong. Germline lookup yields CDR1 KGHSH and CDR2 LQKENI. This CDR3 spans 14 amino acids.

The rearrangement uses TRBV10-3 and TRBJ1-3; D unresolved. The CDR3 spans 14 residues. CDR1 is ENHRY, CDR2 SYGVKD, per germline. V shed 0 bases and J shed 2 bases, with 5 bases lying between them. The DNA for the CDR3 is TGTGCCATCAGTGAGTCTGGGACTGGAAACACCATATATTTT. Translating gives CAISESGTGNTIYF.

This clone was detected once. This CDR3 is also generated by other DNA sequences in the sample. The V and J genes are TRBV19 and TRBJ2-5; D is ambiguous. Per germline, CDR1 LNHDA and CDR2 SQIVND (reference sequence). Trimming shortened V by 6 bases and J by 4 bases, and 6 bases separated the two germline ends. The CDR3 has 11 amino acids. CDR3 DNA sequence: TGTGCCAGTAGCATTGCAGAGACCCAGTACTTC. It codes for CASSIAETQYF.

The chain recombines TRBV18 with TRBJ2-6; D ambiguous. V lost 0 bases and J 3 bases, leaving 3 bases between the germline ends. The CDR3 covers 14 residues. Germline V gene sequence: CDR1 KGHSH, CDR2 LQKENI. The CDR3 DNA sequence: TGTGCCAGCTCACCACCGATTGGGGCCAACGTCCTGACTTTC. Protein product: CASSPPIGANVLTF.

J is TRBJ1-1 and V is TRBV2, with a weak D call TRBD1 (6 bases). This CDR3 contains 14 residues. Germline-derived CDR1 and CDR2 are SNHLY and FYNNEI. Deletions cut 9 bases from V and 4 bases from J, with 18 bases between. The CDR3 DNA follows: TGTGCCAGAAGCACCGGCAGGGGCAGCACTGAAGCTTTCTTT. As protein: CARSTGRGSTEAFF. Full variable domain (rest looked up from reference TRBV2 and TRBJ1-1): EPEVTQTPSHQVTQMGQEVILRCVPISNHLYFYWYRQILGQKVEFLVSFYNNEISEKSEIFDDQFSVERPDGSNFTLKIRSTKLEDSAMYFCARSTGRGSTEAFFGQGTRLTVV.

The rearrangement links TRBV7-7 to TRBJ2-2; D is unclear. CDR3 length: 14 amino acids. The germline V gene has CDR1 SSHAT and CDR2 FNYEAQ (reference sequence). Trimming left V 1 base short and J 7 bases short, with 10 bases between. This CDR3 is CASSLVGQDGELFF. In nucleotides, the CDR3 is TGTGCCAGCAGCTTAGTCGGGCAAGACGGGGAGCTGTTTTTT.

As to this clone: The same CDR3 also results from other DNA sequences found in this sample. The gene calls are TRBV9 and TRBJ2-3; D unclear. Per the germline V gene, CDR1 is SGDLS and CDR2 is YYNGEE. This CDR3 region has 11 residues. Trimming removed 0 bases from V and 5 bases from J, with 1 base in between. CDR3 protein: CASSVGDTQYF. In DNA form, the CDR3 reads TGTGCCAGCAGCGTAGGAGATACGCAGTATTTT.

The genes are TRBV6-6 and TRBJ2-7, with 7 bases identical to TRBD1. The germline V gene has CDR1 MNHNY and CDR2 SVGAGI (reference sequence). Trimming at V came to 2 bases and at J to 3 bases, leaving 7 bases not matched to a gene. The CDR3 is 15 amino acids. The CDR3 spells CASSYGRQGGYEQYF. The CDR3, as DNA: TGTGCCAGCAGTTACGGCCGACAGGGCGGCTACGAGCAGTACTTC.

In regard to this clone: Germline and junction disagree at one end, which may indicate a read error. The chain joins TRBV7-7 to TRBJ2-1, with TRBD2 matching over 7 bases. The germline gives CDR1 SSHAT, CDR2 FNYEAQ (reference sequence). This CDR3 is built from 16 residues. The CDR3 protein is CASSISGGTTDNEQFF. CDR3 sequence (DNA): TGTGCTAGCAGCATTTCCGGGGGGACTACTGACAATGAGCAGTTCTTC.

The chain combines TRBV29-1 with TRBJ2-7; D is unresolved. The V end lost 7 bases, the J end lost 9 bases, and 22 bases lay between the germline ends. The CDR3 has 13 amino acids. Germline CDR1 is SQVTM and CDR2 is ANQGSEA. CDR3 nucleotide sequence: TGCAGCGCGCCCCGGTCGAGTTCGGTAAGGCAGTACTTC. This translates into CSAPRSSSVRQYF.

The V call is TRBV7-9, the J call TRBJ1-4, with D perhaps TRBD1 (5 bases). V lost 5 bases and J 7 bases, leaving 20 bases between the germline ends. This CDR3 spans 16 amino acids. Looked up from germline, CDR1 is SEHNR and CDR2 is FQNEAQ (reference sequence). The CDR3: CASSQDTAWGSEKLFF. CDR3 nucleotides: TGTGCCAGCAGCCAGGACACGGCTTGGGGTAGTGAAAAACTGTTTTTT.

The V and J genes are TRBV4-1 and TRBJ2-7; D is possibly TRBD2 (6 bases). The V end was cut by 3 bases, the J end by 5 bases, with 20 bases between. Germline values: CDR1 MGHRA, CDR2 YSYEKL. CDR3 length: 16 amino acids. The CDR3 sequence: CASSQVIGTGGHEQYF. The DNA of the CDR3 is TGCGCCAGCAGCCAGGTAATCGGGACTGGCGGGCACGAGCAGTACTTC.

The genes are TRBV27 and TRBJ2-3; tentative D call: TRBD2 (6 bases). CDR1 is MNHEY, CDR2 SMNVEV, per germline (reference sequence). This CDR3 has 14 residues. V was trimmed by 6 bases and J by 2 bases, leaving 12 bases between them. Written as DNA, the CDR3 is TGTGCCAGCAGCTGGGACTCCCACACAGATACGCAGTATTTT. It translates to CASSWDSHTDTQYF.